These T cell receptor beta chains were read from a single sample in a study of cytomegalovirus exposure and HLA in healthy donors. Measured with immunoSEQ multiplex PCR; TCRdb has only the in-frame clones, and not every one. The sample has 100,000 to 150,000 clones; around 82% are singletons. The sample comprised PBMCs. The receptor source for this set is a male donor in good health and CMV-seropositive. The conserved cysteine and the conserved F or W are not part of the CDR3 here.

v_call: TRBV10-3
j_call: TRBJ2-6
cdr3_aa: AIRRLADSVSGANVLT

v_call: TRBV28
j_call: TRBJ1-1
cdr3_aa: ASTGWMNTEAF

v_call: TRBV28
j_call: TRBJ2-2
cdr3_aa: ASLRDIGTGELF

v_call: TRBV5-6
j_call: TRBJ2-3
cdr3_aa: ASSIGLAGADTQY

v_call: TRBV10-3
j_call: TRBJ2-5
cdr3_aa: AIRAGTSGIEETQY

v_call: TRBV5-1
j_call: .
cdr3_aa: ASSLAGSGRDEQY

v_call: TRBV21-1
j_call: TRBJ1-5
cdr3_aa: ASSKLNKKQGNEGPCNQPQH

v_call: TRBV15
j_call: TRBJ2-1
cdr3_aa: ATSTGLRRTTVYNEQF

v_call: TRBV29-1
j_call: TRBJ2-1
cdr3_aa: SVLRSGAEQF

v_call: TRBV6-5
j_call: TRBJ1-3
cdr3_aa: ASRRGPGNTIY

v_call: TRBV5-1
j_call: TRBJ2-4
cdr3_aa: ASSLGTGVAKNIQY

v_call: TRBV28
j_call: TRBJ2-1
cdr3_aa: ASSPGTGDHNEQF

v_call: TRBV6-4
j_call: TRBJ1-4
cdr3_aa: ASSDGMGGKLF

v_call: TRBV4-3
j_call: TRBJ2-7
cdr3_aa: ASSQDGIGGARY

v_call: TRBV19
j_call: TRBJ2-1
cdr3_aa: ATTAGLGSNEQF

v_call: TRBV7-9
j_call: TRBJ1-4
cdr3_aa: ASSLVSGGTNEKLF

v_call: TRBV19
j_call: TRBJ2-1
cdr3_aa: ASSSTSGSYNEQF

v_call: TRBV7-2
j_call: TRBJ1-4
cdr3_aa: ASSSGTGTEKLF

v_call: TRBV11-2
j_call: TRBJ2-3
cdr3_aa: ASSLGRDRTQY

v_call: TRBV19
j_call: TRBJ1-5
cdr3_aa: ASSPGNQPQH

v_call: TRBV28
j_call: TRBJ2-7
cdr3_aa: ASSFGDGRQY

v_call: TRBV23-1
j_call: TRBJ2-4
cdr3_aa: AIPEWFNIQY

v_call: TRBV28
j_call: TRBJ2-6
cdr3_aa: ASTFQGAGANVLT

v_call: TRBV9
j_call: TRBJ2-7
cdr3_aa: ASSVGTGFYEQY